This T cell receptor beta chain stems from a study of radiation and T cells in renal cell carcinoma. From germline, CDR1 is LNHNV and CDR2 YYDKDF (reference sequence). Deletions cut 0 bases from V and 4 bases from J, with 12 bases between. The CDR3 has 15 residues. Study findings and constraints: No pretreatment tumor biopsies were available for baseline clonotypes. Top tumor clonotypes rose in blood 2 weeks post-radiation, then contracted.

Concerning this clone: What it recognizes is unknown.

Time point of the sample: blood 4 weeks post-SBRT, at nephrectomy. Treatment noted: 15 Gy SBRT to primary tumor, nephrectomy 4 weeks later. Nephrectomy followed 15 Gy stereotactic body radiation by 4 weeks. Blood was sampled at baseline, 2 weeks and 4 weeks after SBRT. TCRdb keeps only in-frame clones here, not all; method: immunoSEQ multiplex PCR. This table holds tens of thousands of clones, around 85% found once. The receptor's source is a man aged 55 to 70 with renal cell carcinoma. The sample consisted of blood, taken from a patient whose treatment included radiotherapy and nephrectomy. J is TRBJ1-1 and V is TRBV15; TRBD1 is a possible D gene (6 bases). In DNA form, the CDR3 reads TGTGCCACCAGCAGAGATCTAGGAGGGGGCACTGAAGCTTTCTTT. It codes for CATSRDLGGGTEAFF.